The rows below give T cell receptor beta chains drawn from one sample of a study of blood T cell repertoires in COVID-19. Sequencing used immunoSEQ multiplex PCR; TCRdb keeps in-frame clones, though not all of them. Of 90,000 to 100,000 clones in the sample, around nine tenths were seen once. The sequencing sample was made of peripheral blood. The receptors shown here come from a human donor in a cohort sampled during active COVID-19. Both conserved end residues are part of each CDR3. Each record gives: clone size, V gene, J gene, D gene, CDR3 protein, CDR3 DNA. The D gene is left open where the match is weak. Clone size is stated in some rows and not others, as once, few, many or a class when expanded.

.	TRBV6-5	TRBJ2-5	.	CASSYSGTTGTQYF	TGTGCCAGCAGTTACTCTGGCACTACTGGGACCCAGTACTTC
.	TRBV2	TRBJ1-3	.	CASSDLRSGNTIYF	TGTGCCAGCAGTGATCTCCGCTCTGGAAACACCATATATTTT
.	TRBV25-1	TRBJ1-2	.	CASSEGQGDYGYTF	TGTGCCAGCAGTGAAGGCCAGGGTGACTATGGCTACACCTTC
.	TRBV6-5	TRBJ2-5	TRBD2	CASSTGLTETQYF	TGTGCCAGCAGTACGGGACTAACGGAGACCCAGTACTTC
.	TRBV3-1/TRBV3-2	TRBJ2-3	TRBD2	CASSRRGGTDTQYF	TGTGCCAGCAGCCGCCGGGGGGGGACAGATACGCAGTATTTT
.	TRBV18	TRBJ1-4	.	CASSPPGAVEKLFF	TGTGCCAGCTCACCACCTGGGGCAGTTGAAAAACTGTTTTTT
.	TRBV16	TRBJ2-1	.	CASSQTRSNTNEQFF	TGTGCCAGCAGCCAAACTAGGTCAAACACCAATGAGCAGTTCTTC
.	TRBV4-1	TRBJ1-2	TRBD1	CASSRTGSFNYGYTF	TGCGCCAGCTCTCGGACAGGATCTTTTAACTATGGCTACACCTTC
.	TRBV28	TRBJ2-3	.	CASSFPPSTDTQYF	TGTGCCAGCAGTTTCCCCCCAAGCACAGATACGCAGTATTTT
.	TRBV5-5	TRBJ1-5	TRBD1	CASAVGQGINQPQHF	TGTGCCAGCGCCGTGGGACAGGGGATCAATCAGCCCCAGCATTTT
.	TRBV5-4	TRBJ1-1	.	CASSWGQYTEAFF	TGTGCCAGCAGCTGGGGACAATACACTGAAGCTTTCTTT
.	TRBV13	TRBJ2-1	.	CASSLGDRFGNNEQFF	TGTGCCAGCAGCTTAGGAGACAGGTTTGGCAACAATGAGCAGTTCTTC
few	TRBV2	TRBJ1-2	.	CASSDGGYGYTF	TGTGCCAGCAGTGACGGCGGCTATGGCTACACCTTC
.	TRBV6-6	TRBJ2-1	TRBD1	CASSRDSYNEQFF	TGTGCCAGCAGTCGGGACAGCTACAATGAGCAGTTCTTC
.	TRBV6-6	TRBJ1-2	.	CASSKRDYGYTF	TGTGCCAGCAGTAAGAGGGACTATGGCTACACCTTC
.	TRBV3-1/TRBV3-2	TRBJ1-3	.	CASSQVARADTIYF	TGTGCCAGCAGCCAAGTCGCGCGGGCGGACACCATATATTTT
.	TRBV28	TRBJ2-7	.	CASSPSSEQYF	TGTGCCAGCAGCCCGTCCTCGGAGCAGTACTTC
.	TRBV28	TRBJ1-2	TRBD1	CASSGGGAPRDRSYYGYTF	TGTGCCAGCAGTGGAGGTGGTGCCCCCCGGGACAGAAGTTACTATGGCTACACCTTC
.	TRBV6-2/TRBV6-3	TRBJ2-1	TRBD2	CASSSGGSYNEQFF	TGTGCCAGCAGCAGCGGGGGCTCCTACAATGAGCAGTTCTTC
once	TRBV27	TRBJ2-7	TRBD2	CASSFVAGGPYEQYF	TGTGCCAGCAGTTTCGTTGCGGGAGGTCCCTACGAGCAGTACTTC
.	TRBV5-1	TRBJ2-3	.	CASSVPTGSSTDTQYF	TGCGCCAGCAGCGTACCGACAGGATCAAGCACAGATACGCAGTATTTT
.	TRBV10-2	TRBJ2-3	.	CASVGAFSTDTQYF	TGCGCCAGCGTGGGGGCCTTCAGCACAGATACGCAGTATTTT
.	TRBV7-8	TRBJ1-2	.	CASSITAGGTIYGYTF	TGTGCCAGCAGTATAACGGCCGGTGGCACTATCTATGGCTACACCTTC
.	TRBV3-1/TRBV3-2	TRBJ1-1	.	CASSSGLGTEAFF	TGTGCCAGCAGCTCAGGGTTAGGAACTGAAGCTTTCTTT
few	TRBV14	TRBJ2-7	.	CASSQAQDFDEQYF	TGTGCCAGCAGCCAGGCCCAGGATTTCGACGAGCAGTACTTC
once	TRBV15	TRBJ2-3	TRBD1	CATSRRPGQSTDTQYF	TGTGCCACCAGCAGGCGGCCGGGACAGAGCACAGATACGCAGTATTTT
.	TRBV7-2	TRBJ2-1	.	CASSPGTPEQFF	TGTGCCAGCAGCCCCGGGACTCCAGAGCAGTTCTTC
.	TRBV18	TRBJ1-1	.	CASSPGPPGVTEAFF	TGTGCCAGCTCACCCGGACCTCCCGGGGTCACTGAAGCTTTCTTT
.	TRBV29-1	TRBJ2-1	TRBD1	CSVEDPWTGLFF	TGCAGCGTTGAAGATCCATGGACAGGGCTATTCTTC
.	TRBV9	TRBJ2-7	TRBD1	CASSVRDRTYEQYF	TGTGCCAGCAGCGTCCGGGACAGAACCTACGAGCAGTACTTC
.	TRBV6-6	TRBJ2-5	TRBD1	CASRTTGRETQYF	TGTGCCAGCAGAACGACAGGGCGAGAGACCCAGTACTTC
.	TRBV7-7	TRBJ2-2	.	CASSPSSGANTGELFF	TGTGCTAGCAGCCCCTCGAGCGGCGCGAACACCGGGGAGCTGTTTTTT
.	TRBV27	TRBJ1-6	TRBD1	CASSLDRAGWLNSPLHF	TGTGCCAGCAGTTTAGACAGGGCTGGTTGGCTTAATTCACCCCTCCACTTT
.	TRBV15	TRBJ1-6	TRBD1	CATSREGQGNSPLHF	TGTGCCACCAGCAGAGAGGGACAGGGGAATTCACCCCTCCACTTT
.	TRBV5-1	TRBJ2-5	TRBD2	CASRAMGGETQYF	TGCGCCAGCAGGGCAATGGGGGGGGAGACCCAGTACTTC
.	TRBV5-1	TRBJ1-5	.	CASRFASNQPQHF	TGCGCCAGCAGATTTGCGAGCAATCAGCCCCAGCATTTT
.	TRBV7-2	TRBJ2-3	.	CASTLVVTSTDTQYF	TGTGCCAGCACCCTAGTGGTTACTAGCACAGATACGCAGTATTTT
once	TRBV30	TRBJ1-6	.	CAWTPGNHNSPLHF	TGTGCCTGGACCCCAGGGAACCATAATTCACCCCTCCACTTT
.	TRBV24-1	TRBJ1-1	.	CATTTPGVTEAFF	TGTGCCACCACCACGCCCGGAGTCACTGAAGCTTTCTTT
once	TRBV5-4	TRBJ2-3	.	CASTGTPSDTQYF	TGTGCCAGCACGGGGACTCCGTCAGATACGCAGTATTTT
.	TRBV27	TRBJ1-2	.	CASSLDTRGRNGYTF	TGTGCCAGCAGTTTAGATACCAGGGGTAGAAATGGCTACACCTTC
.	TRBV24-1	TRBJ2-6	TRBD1	CATSNHPGTGSSGANVLTF	TGTGCCACCAGCAACCACCCCGGGACAGGGAGCTCTGGGGCCAACGTCCTGACTTTC
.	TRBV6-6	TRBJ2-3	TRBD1	CASRRQGKDTQYF	TGTGCCAGCAGACGACAGGGGAAGGATACGCAGTATTTT
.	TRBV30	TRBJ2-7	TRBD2	CAWKLAGLYEQYF	TGTGCCTGGAAGCTAGCGGGGTTGTACGAGCAGTACTTC
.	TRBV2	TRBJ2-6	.	CASTLSSSGANVLTF	TGTGCCAGCACCCTATCCTCCTCTGGGGCCAACGTCCTGACTTTC
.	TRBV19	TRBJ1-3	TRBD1	CASSDLPGQTTLSSGNTIYF	TGTGCCAGTAGTGACTTACCGGGACAGACTACACTAAGCTCTGGAAACACCATATATTTT
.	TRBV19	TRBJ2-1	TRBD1	CASSPGQVSYNEQFF	TGTGCCAGTAGCCCGGGACAGGTCTCCTACAATGAGCAGTTCTTC
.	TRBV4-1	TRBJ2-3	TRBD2	CASSQPTGLAVTDTQYF	TGCGCCAGCAGCCAACCGACGGGACTAGCGGTCACAGATACGCAGTATTTT